Presented here are 32 T cell receptor beta chains from one specimen sequenced in a study of B cell selection in AIRE deficiency (dated by TCRdb to about 2019). For sorting, regulatory T cells were defined as CD4+CD25hiCD127low/negative cells. The library was built by means of the immunoSEQ multiplex PCR assay. TCRdb mirrors the immuneACCESS table, restricted to in-frame sequences. Some clones are absent from its copies; in checked studies, under half trace to an unresolved V gene, and the reason for the others is unknown. This sample comprises roughly 24,000 clones, 80% to 95% of them detected only once. The ten top clones hold around 1.1% of the sample. The sample was CD4+CD25+ Tregs sorted from PBMCs. The receptors were sampled from a human donor in good health.

This chain uses TRBV19 with TRBJ2-3; the D is unclear. Trimming removed 3 bases at V and 3 bases at J, with 1 base between. This CDR3 is built from 11 residues. Germline V gene lookup returns CDR1 LNHDA and CDR2 SQIVND (reference sequence). The CDR3 sequence is CASSMTDTQYF. For the CDR3, the DNA is TGTGCCAGTAGTATGACAGATACGCAGTATTTT.

The V gene is TRBV6-1, the J gene TRBJ2-7; D unclear. The CDR3 extends over 13 amino acids. Germline assignment: CDR1 MNHNS and CDR2 SASEGT. V lost 2 bases to trimming and J lost 2 bases, with 7 bases between them. The CDR3, as DNA: TGTGCCAGCAGTGAAAGCCCCACCTACGAGCAGTACTTC. Protein sequence: CASSESPTYEQYF.

V usage is TRBV12-5 and J usage is TRBJ1-1, with D maybe TRBD1 (5 bases). Per germline, CDR1 LGHNT and CDR2 FRNRAP. The CDR3 length is 17 residues. V lost 1 base to trimming and J lost 1 base, with 16 bases between them. The CDR3 loop is CASGLASKQDQNTEAFF. CDR3 in DNA: TGTGCTAGTGGTTTGGCCTCGAAACAGGATCAGAACACTGAAGCTTTCTTT.

The chain has TRBV7-2 and TRBJ2-2; perhaps TRBD1 as D (6 bases). This CDR3 has 14 amino acids. The V and J ends lost 10 bases and 1 base respectively, with 13 bases between them. Germline V gene data show CDR1 as SGHTA and CDR2 as FQGNSA. CDR3 region: CATAGQLNTGELFF. The DNA for the CDR3 is TGTGCCACCGCCGGACAGTTGAACACCGGGGAGCTGTTTTTT.

The V call is TRBV7-7, the J call TRBJ2-5, with D uncertain. Germline CDR1 SSHAT, CDR2 FNYEAQ (reference sequence). This CDR3 contains 13 residues. Deletions cut 2 bases from V and 5 bases from J, with 9 bases between. The CDR3: CASSLSVGETQYF. The CDR3 DNA sequence: TGTGCCAGCAGCTTATCCGTCGGCGAGACCCAGTACTTC. The full variable domain, in which reference TRBV7-7 and TRBJ2-5 provide the parts outside the CDR3, is GAGVSQSPRYKVTKRGQDVTLRCDPISSHATLYWYQQALGQGPEFLTYFNYEAQPDKSGLPSDRFSAERPEGSISTLTIQRTEQRDSAMYRCASSLSVGETQYFGPGTRLLVL.

The chain couples TRBV30 to TRBJ1-6; maybe TRBD1 (5 bases). V lost 0 bases, J lost 9 bases, and 12 bases lay in between. The CDR3 contains 14 residues. Germline CDR1 reads GTSNPN; CDR2 reads SVGIG (reference sequence). This CDR3 reads CAWSVRQGFSPLHF. The CDR3 DNA reads TGTGCCTGGAGTGTACGGCAGGGTTTTTCACCCCTCCACTTT.

The gene calls are TRBV18 and TRBJ2-7, with D perhaps TRBD1 (6 bases). This CDR3 is 17 amino acids long. V was shortened by 1 base and J by 5 bases, with 21 bases between the two germline ends. Germline loops: CDR1 KGHSH, CDR2 LQKENI. The CDR3 sequence is CASSPQSTGLTSHEQYF. As DNA, the CDR3 is TGTGCCAGCTCACCACAGTCCACAGGGTTAACAAGCCACGAGCAGTACTTC.

J is TRBJ2-7 and V is TRBV7-2; 8 bases match TRBD1. This CDR3 region has 15 residues. The J segment lost 3 bases and the V segment lost 0 bases, leaving 4 bases of the junction unmatched. The germline CDR1 and CDR2 sequences are SGHTA and FQGNSA. The CDR3 loop reads CASSLAGQVNYEQYF. The DNA of the CDR3 is TGTGCCAGCAGCTTAGCGGGACAGGTGAACTACGAGCAGTACTTC.

The V and J genes are TRBV10-3 and TRBJ2-1, with 10 bases matching TRBD1. The CDR3 loop spans 16 amino acids. V gave up 10 bases and J gave up 6 bases; unmatched junction bases: 15. Germline V gene data show CDR1 as ENHRY and CDR2 as SYGVKD. CDR3 region: CATVPGQGRGGNEQFF. The DNA for the CDR3 is TGTGCCACCGTCCCGGGACAGGGGCGGGGAGGCAATGAGCAGTTCTTC.

This sequence joins TRBV10-1 and TRBJ1-1, with D possibly being TRBD1 (6 bases). The CDR3 has 18 amino acids. Trimming removed 6 bases from V and 0 bases from J, with 23 bases in between. Germline V gene lookup returns CDR1 WNHNN and CDR2 SYGVQD (reference sequence). The CDR3 nucleotides are TGCGCCAGCAGAGTGGAAAAGACAGGCCTTACATTGAACACTGAAGCTTTCTTT. It is translated as CASRVEKTGLTLNTEAFF.

This chain joins TRBV19 and TRBJ1-5; D not certain. Germline CDR1 LNHDA, CDR2 SQIVND (reference sequence). The V end lost 3 bases, the J end lost 0 bases, and 6 bases lay between the germline ends. This CDR3 is built from 14 residues. CDR3 sequence: CASSMGNSNQPQHF. For the CDR3, the DNA is TGTGCCAGTAGTATGGGGAATAGCAATCAGCCCCAGCATTTT. The full variable domain, with the rest looked up from reference TRBV19 and TRBJ1-5, is DGGITQSPKYLFRKEGQNVTLSCEQNLNHDAMYWYRQDPGQGLRLIYYSQIVNDFQKGDIAEGYSVSREKKESFPLTVTSAQKNPTAFYLCASSMGNSNQPQHFGDGTRLSIL.

The chain carries TRBV28 and TRBJ2-7, with TRBD1 matching 7 bases. Germline V CDR1 and CDR2: MDHEN, SYDVKM. The V gene end was trimmed by 0 bases and the J gene end by 1 base; junction bases not matched to a gene: 6. CDR3 length equals 16 residues. For the CDR3, the DNA is TGTGCCAGCAGTTTATGGAGCCCGACAGGGTCCTACGAGCAGTACTTC. Amino acid sequence: CASSLWSPTGSYEQYF.

The chain links TRBV6-6 to TRBJ2-7; 9 bases are a match to TRBD1. The CDR3 is 14 amino acids. J lost 4 bases, V lost 0 bases, and 1 base had no gene match. CDR1 is MNHNY, CDR2 SVGAGI, per germline (reference sequence). CDR3 in amino acids: CASSYSTGGYEQYF. DNA for the CDR3: TGTGCCAGCAGTTACTCGACAGGGGGTTACGAGCAGTACTTC.

The rearrangement joins TRBV13 to TRBJ1-1; D unclear. Trimming stripped 5 bases from V and 0 bases from J, with 1 base between. The CDR3 is 11 residues long. Germline V gives CDR1 PRHDT, CDR2 FYEKMQ (reference sequence). CDR3: CASSLNTEAFF. In nucleotides, the CDR3 is TGTGCCAGCAGCCTGAACACTGAAGCTTTCTTT.

The rearrangement uses TRBV7-7 and TRBJ2-5, with D maybe TRBD2 (7 bases). The CDR3 extends over 15 amino acids. The V gene lost 3 bases and the J gene lost 1 base, with 12 bases spanning the gap. CDR1 and CDR2 from the germline V gene are SSHAT and FNYEAQ (reference sequence). The chain's CDR3 is CASSFGGGAQETQYF. As DNA, the CDR3 is TGTGCCAGCAGCTTTGGCGGGGGCGCCCAAGAGACCCAGTACTTC.

The chain couples TRBV23-1 to TRBJ2-5, with unresolved D. The tail of the sequence fits TRBJ2-7 better, so the J call may be wrong. TRBV23-1 qualifies as an ORF whose function is uncertain. This CDR3 contains 12 residues. For the CDR3, the DNA is TGCGCCAGCGGAACCGGTTCCTACGAGCAGTACTTC. Protein sequence: CASGTGSYEQYF.

The sample holds one count of this clone. This chain uses TRBV6-6 with TRBJ2-3, with 8 positions matching TRBD2. Trimming took 2 bases from V and 7 from J; bases not matched to a gene: 11. Germline loops: CDR1 MNHNY, CDR2 SVGAGI (reference sequence). This CDR3 contains 16 residues. CDR3 coding DNA: TGTGCCAGCAGTTACCGAGCGGGGGCGTTACAAAATACGCAGTATTTT. Translated: CASSYRAGALQNTQYF.

The chain is built from TRBV5-4 and TRBJ2-5; D is unclear. Germline-derived CDR1 and CDR2 are SGHNT and YYREEE (reference sequence). The CDR3 totals 14 residues. V was cut by 2 bases and J by 5 bases, with 13 bases left in between. As DNA, the CDR3 is TGTGCCAGCAGCTTTCCCGGCATCGCGGAGACCCAGTACTTC. Residues: CASSFPGIAETQYF.

The count of this clone is one. This chain connects TRBV5-1 to TRBJ2-5; TRBD2 matches at 9 bases. The ends lost 4 bases at V and 1 base at J; junction bases unmatched: 8. Looked up from germline, CDR1 is SGHRS and CDR2 is YFSETQ. The length of the CDR3 is 16 residues. Written as DNA, the CDR3 is TGCGCCAGCAGCACACTCAGAGCGGGGGGCCAAGAGACCCAGTACTTC. This encodes CASSTLRAGGQETQYF.

This clone has more than one count but fewer than ten. This rearrangement joins TRBV5-1 to TRBJ1-5; TRBD1 aligns across 7 bases. CDR3 length: 14 amino acids. Trimming removed 2 bases from V and 6 bases from J; junction bases left unmatched: 5. Looked up from germline, CDR1 is SGHRS and CDR2 is YFSETQ. The CDR3 DNA follows: TGCGCCAGCAGCTTAGAGGGGGCGGGTCAGCCCCAGCATTTT. Protein: CASSLEGAGQPQHF.

This CDR3 is CASSEGGHGYTF. The CDR3 nucleotides read TGTGCCAGCAGTGAAGGGGGCCATGGCTACACCTTC. The chain combines TRBV25-1 with TRBJ1-2; the D gene is possibly TRBD1 (6 bases). This CDR3 spans 12 amino acids. Trimming took off 2 bases at V and 6 bases at J, with 7 bases between the two ends. The germline V gene has CDR1 MGHDK and CDR2 SYGVNS.

This clone was found a few times. The chain carries TRBV7-2 and TRBJ2-7; TRBD2 matches at 7 bases. V lost 2 bases to trimming and J lost 5 bases; unmatched junction nucleotides: 6. The length of the CDR3 is 14 residues. Germline V gene sequence: CDR1 SGHTA, CDR2 FQGNSA. CDR3 coding DNA: TGTGCCAGCAGCTTATGGGGGGGATCGGACGAGCAGTACTTC. This translates into CASSLWGGSDEQYF.

This clone was counted once. The chain recombines TRBV5-1 with TRBJ2-7; 9 bases map to TRBD2. V was pared by 5 bases and J by 3 bases, with 15 bases of the junction left unmatched. The CDR3 consists of 17 residues. Germline lookup yields CDR1 SGHRS and CDR2 YFSETQ. The CDR3 sequence: CASRFQAGGVKSYEQYF. The CDR3, as DNA: TGCGCCAGCAGGTTCCAAGCGGGGGGCGTAAAGAGCTACGAGCAGTACTTC.

The chain uses TRBV18 and TRBJ2-3, with D maybe TRBD2 (7 bases). Trimming took 4 bases from V and 2 from J, leaving 10 bases between them. This CDR3 is built from 14 residues. Per germline, CDR1 KGHSH and CDR2 LQKENI. The CDR3 region is CASSQRGATDTQYF. Written as DNA, the CDR3 is TGTGCCAGCTCACAACGGGGGGCCACAGATACGCAGTATTTT.

The CDR3 DNA reads TGTGCCAGCTCACCGGGACAGCGAGAGACCCAGTACTTC. Translated: CASSPGQRETQYF. V is TRBV18 and J is TRBJ2-5, with 7 bases aligning to TRBD1. The V and J ends lost 3 bases and 4 bases, in that order; junction bases with no gene match: 2. The length of the CDR3 is 13 residues. Germline-derived CDR1 and CDR2 are KGHSH and LQKENI. Filled out from reference TRBV18 and TRBJ2-5, the complete variable domain reads NAGVMQNPRHLVRRRGQEARLRCSPMKGHSHVYWYRQLPEEGLKFMVYLQKENIIDESGMPKERFSAEFPKEGPSILRIQQVVRGDSAAYFCASSPGQRETQYFGPGTRLLVL.

This chain uses TRBV2 with TRBJ2-1; 12 bases align to TRBD2. J was trimmed by 8 bases and V by 1 base; bases with no gene match: 9. This CDR3 comprises 17 residues. The germline V gene has CDR1 SNHLY and CDR2 FYNNEI. Here the CDR3 reads CASSEVPSGGARDEQFF. DNA for the CDR3: TGTGCCAGCAGTGAAGTACCTAGCGGGGGGGCTAGGGATGAGCAGTTCTTC.

The chain links TRBV6-6 to TRBJ1-4, with a weak D call TRBD1 (6 bases). This CDR3 has 14 residues. The ends were cut back, 5 bases at V and 8 bases at J, with 15 bases in the middle. Per the germline V gene, CDR1 is MNHNY and CDR2 is SVGAGI (reference sequence). The CDR3 sequence: CASSPLGAREKLFF. The CDR3 bases are TGTGCCAGCAGTCCCCTGGGGGCTCGGGAAAAACTGTTTTTT.

The V call is TRBV9, the J call TRBJ2-3, with a tentative D call TRBD1 (8 bases). The CDR3 covers 17 residues. Germline assignment: CDR1 SGDLS and CDR2 YYNGEE. With 1 base removed from V and 3 bases from J, the gap between germline ends came to 18 bases. The CDR3 is CASSVSGGAGVTDTQYF. DNA of the CDR3: TGTGCCAGCAGCGTATCAGGGGGCGCGGGGGTTACAGATACGCAGTATTTT.

The rearrangement joins TRBV6-6 to TRBJ1-2, with 7 positions matching TRBD1. V lost 10 bases and J lost 4; bases outside the gene matches: 9. The CDR3 totals 13 residues. CDR1 is MNHNY, CDR2 SVGAGI, per germline (reference sequence). The CDR3 loop is CATTDRVVYGYTF. The CDR3, as DNA: TGTGCCACGACTGACAGGGTTGTCTATGGCTACACCTTC.

V usage is TRBV18 and J usage is TRBJ1-5; D not resolved. V was trimmed by 3 bases and J by 1 base, leaving 13 bases between them. Germline CDR1 is KGHSH and CDR2 is LQKENI. The CDR3 has 16 amino acids. The CDR3 coding sequence is TGTGCCAGCTCACCCTATAAGGATATGAGCAATCAGCCCCAGCATTTT. It codes for CASSPYKDMSNQPQHF.

On this clone itself: Compared with germline, one end of the junction differs, possibly owing to a read error. The same CDR3 also results from other DNA sequences found in this sample. The chain employs TRBV9 and TRBJ1-1; unclear D gene. CDR3 size: 14 residues. Germline V CDR1 and CDR2: SGDLS, YYNGEE. The CDR3 sequence is CASSVGSMNTEAFF. The CDR3 region has the DNA TGCGCCAGCAGCGTCGGAAGCATGAACACTGAAGCTTTCTTT.

The chain couples TRBV6-6 to TRBJ1-2; TRBD1 matches 7 bases. Germline assignment: CDR1 MNHNY and CDR2 SVGAGI (reference sequence). The junction had 9 bases not matched to a gene; V was cut back by 7 bases and J by 4 bases. CDR3 size: 14 residues. CDR3 in amino acids: CASNLRDSGYGYTF. CDR3 DNA: TGTGCCAGCAACCTCCGGGACAGTGGCTATGGCTACACCTTC.